The 17 T cell receptor beta chains presented below share a single source sample, sequenced in a study of cytomegalovirus exposure and HLA in healthy donors. The primer mix had 60 Vbeta and 13 Jbeta primers. Sequencing was performed with immunoSEQ multiplex PCR; in TCRdb, only in-frame clones are kept and a portion is missing. The sample has approximately 130,000 clones; the top ten hold roughly 2%. Sequencing used PBMCs. The receptors stem from a woman in her sixties in good health and CMV-seronegative.

J is TRBJ1-5 and V is TRBV5-1; TRBD1 might be the D (5 bases). The CDR3 spans 13 residues. V was cut by 1 base and J by 7 bases, with 9 bases left in between. Germline values: CDR1 SGHRS, CDR2 YFSETQ. The CDR3 region is CASSLTGDQPQHF. In nucleotides, the CDR3 is TGCGCCAGCAGCTTGACAGGAGACCAGCCCCAGCATTTT.

This sequence joins TRBV6-5 and TRBJ2-2; TRBD2 agrees at 11 bases. Germline V gene lookup returns CDR1 MNHEY and CDR2 SVGAGI. V dropped 4 bases and J dropped 6; count of bases not matched to a gene: 4. The CDR3 loop spans 15 amino acids. The CDR3 spells CASSLAGGPSGELFF. The CDR3 DNA sequence: TGTGCCAGCAGTTTAGCGGGAGGGCCGTCCGGGGAGCTGTTTTTT.

The chain combines TRBV7-6 with TRBJ2-1; TRBD2 matches 8 bases. CDR3 size: 16 residues. Germline CDR1 reads SGHVS; CDR2 reads FNYEAQ. J lost 10 bases, V lost 5 bases, and 16 bases had no gene match. For the CDR3, the DNA is TGTGCCAGCAGCCCCTCCCGCAGCGGGGGAGGGAGGGAGCAGTTCTTC. Translation gives CASSPSRSGGGREQFF.

The CDR3 protein is CASSLYSHEQYF. The CDR3 bases are TGTGCCAGCAGCTTGTATTCCCACGAGCAGTACTTC. The V gene is TRBV5-6, the J gene TRBJ2-7, with D unresolved. CDR1 and CDR2 (germline): SGHDT, YYEEEE. The CDR3 loop spans 12 amino acids. Trimming removed 1 base at V and 5 bases at J, with 7 bases between.

This rearrangement joins TRBV28 to TRBJ2-7, with D hard to call. Germline V CDR1 and CDR2: MDHEN, SYDVKM. The V end lost 10 bases, the J end lost 3 bases, and 10 bases lay between the germline ends. The CDR3 is made up of 11 amino acids. The CDR3 is CATYSNYEQYF. CDR3 sequence (DNA): TGTGCCACTTACAGCAACTACGAGCAGTACTTC.

The rearrangement joins TRBV5-1 to TRBJ2-1; D is unresolved. The germline V and J ends were trimmed by 2 bases and 7 bases, with 7 bases remaining between them. Germline V gives CDR1 SGHRS, CDR2 YFSETQ. The CDR3 consists of 12 residues. DNA of the CDR3: TGCGCCAGCAGCTTCGAGAGAAATGAGCAGTTCTTC. Its translation: CASSFERNEQFF.

The chain employs TRBV19 and TRBJ2-4, with D possibly being TRBD2 (6 bases). Trimming removed 7 bases at V and 9 bases at J, with 19 bases between. This CDR3 is built from 14 residues. The germline V gene encodes CDR1 LNHDA and CDR2 SQIVND (reference sequence). CDR3: CASTPIVGGGIQYF. The CDR3 DNA is TGTGCCAGTACCCCGATTGTGGGGGGAGGCATTCAGTACTTC.

The gene calls are TRBV28 and TRBJ2-1, with 8 positions matching TRBD1. The germline V gene encodes CDR1 MDHEN and CDR2 SYDVKM. This CDR3 has 17 residues. V was clipped by 3 bases and J by 7 bases; unmatched bases: 14. The CDR3 region is CASSFHEGRGRWNEQFF. The CDR3 nucleotides are TGTGCCAGCAGTTTCCATGAGGGCAGGGGGCGCTGGAATGAGCAGTTCTTC.

The V gene is TRBV7-9, the J gene TRBJ2-7, with D unresolved. The CDR3 consists of 16 residues. The V end was cut by 1 base, the J end by 5 bases, with 18 bases between. Germline CDR1 reads SEHNR; CDR2 reads FQNEAQ (reference sequence). The CDR3 DNA reads TGTGCCAGCAGCTTAGGAGAGTTCATTTCGCCCGACGAGCAGTACTTC. Protein product: CASSLGEFISPDEQYF.

The chain combines TRBV7-3 with TRBJ2-2, with TRBD2 identical over 11 bases. The CDR3 has 16 residues. The V gene's germline CDR1 is SGHTA and CDR2 FQGTGA. V shed 5 bases and J 1 base; nucleotides not matched to a gene: 3. CDR3 region: CASSPGLAGNTGELFF. The CDR3 coding sequence is TGTGCCAGCAGCCCAGGACTAGCGGGGAACACCGGGGAGCTGTTTTTT.

This sequence joins TRBV2 and TRBJ2-1; TRBD1 matches at 9 bases. CDR1 and CDR2 (germline): SNHLY, FYNNEI. V lost 8 bases, J lost 7 bases, and 3 bases stayed unmatched. The CDR3 contains 12 residues. The CDR3 DNA sequence: TGTGCCAGCGGGACAGGGTGGAATGAGCAGTTCTTC. Amino acids: CASGTGWNEQFF.

The rearrangement joins TRBV29-1 to TRBJ2-7, with D possibly TRBD1 on 5 matching bases. V dropped 4 bases and J dropped 0 bases, with 13 bases sitting between them. The CDR3 sequence is 14 residues long. CDR1 and CDR2 (germline): SQVTM, ANQGSEA. The CDR3 is CSVVQDTNSYEQYF. CDR3 sequence (DNA): TGCAGCGTTGTACAGGACACTAACTCCTACGAGCAGTACTTC.

The genes are TRBV10-3 and TRBJ2-1, with 10 bases fitting TRBD1. After removal of 11 bases from V and 6 bases from J, the junction contained 10 bases not matched to a gene. Germline assignment: CDR1 ENHRY and CDR2 SYGVKD. This CDR3 is 14 amino acids long. This CDR3 is CAVAGTGVVNEQFF. For the CDR3, the DNA is TGTGCCGTAGCCGGGACAGGGGTGGTCAATGAGCAGTTCTTC.

This chain uses TRBV25-1 with TRBJ2-6, with D hard to call. Germline lookup yields CDR1 MGHDK and CDR2 SYGVNS. This CDR3 comprises 13 residues. V lost 10 bases to trimming and J lost 0 bases, with 7 bases between them. CDR3 sequence: CATGFSGANVLTF. Here the CDR3 DNA reads TGTGCCACCGGGTTCTCTGGGGCCAACGTCCTGACTTTC.

V is TRBV6-6 and J is TRBJ2-5; tentative D call: TRBD2 (7 bases). With 2 bases removed from V and 5 bases from J, the gap between germline ends came to 15 bases. The CDR3 totals 15 residues. Germline loops: CDR1 MNHNY, CDR2 SVGAGI (reference sequence). The CDR3 loop is CASSYGGAAGETQYF. The CDR3 bases are TGTGCCAGCAGTTACGGGGGGGCCGCCGGGGAGACCCAGTACTTC.

The chain joins TRBV5-1 to TRBJ2-1; possible D gene TRBD1, 6 bases. The CDR3 contains 16 residues. Trimming cost V 4 bases and J 1 base, with 15 bases left between them. CDR1 and CDR2 (germline): SGHRS, YFSETQ. The CDR3 DNA follows: TGCGCCAGCAGCCCTACTTCAGGGACATCCTACAATGAGCAGTTCTTC. Its protein product is CASSPTSGTSYNEQFF.

The rearrangement joins TRBV10-3 to TRBJ1-3; 9 bases line up with TRBD1. Trimming cost V 5 bases and J 3 bases; bases outside gene matches: 2. Germline V gene data show CDR1 as ENHRY and CDR2 as SYGVKD. The CDR3 covers 14 residues. CDR3 protein: CAISTGGGGNTIYF. CDR3 coding DNA: TGTGCCATCAGTACAGGGGGCGGTGGAAACACCATATATTTT.